A single sample is the source of the 26 T cell receptor beta chains below, sequenced in a study of technical replicates of blood from several donors. Generated by immunoSEQ multiplex PCR, the TCRdb table keeps only in-frame clones and is missing some. The sample includes some 87,000 clones, about 96% of them seen just once. Material for sequencing was T cells isolated from PBMCs. These receptors all stem from a human donor in good health.

The chain carries TRBV28 and TRBJ1-2; no clear D. CDR1 and CDR2 (germline): MDHEN, SYDVKM. This CDR3 contains 11 residues. Trimming took off 6 bases at V and 9 bases at J, with 11 bases between the two ends. The CDR3 DNA reads TGTGCCAGCAGCACCCTATTCAGCTACACCTTC. Residues: CASSTLFSYTF.

This chain connects TRBV7-3 to TRBJ2-5; D uncertain. Between the trimmed V and J ends, which lost 5 bases and 4 bases, there was a span of 11 bases. CDR3 length: 13 residues. Germline CDR1 is SGHTA and CDR2 is FQGTGA. For the CDR3, the DNA is TGTGCCAGCAGCCCCTCTGGGCCAGAGACCCAGTACTTC. This sequence encodes CASSPSGPETQYF.

The CDR3 spells CAIKPTSGSYEQYF. The CDR3 coding sequence is TGTGCCATCAAACCGACTAGCGGGAGCTACGAGCAGTACTTC. The chain employs TRBV10-3 and TRBJ2-7; 12 bases map to TRBD2. V trimming: 7 bases; J trimming: 3 bases; junction bases outside the gene matches: 4. The CDR3 consists of 14 residues. Germline loops: CDR1 ENHRY, CDR2 SYGVKD.

The chain has TRBV6-6 and TRBJ2-7; D possibly corresponds to TRBD2 (6 bases). This CDR3 is built from 16 residues. The germline V and J ends were trimmed by 8 bases and 3 bases, with 23 bases remaining between them. The germline V gene has CDR1 MNHNY and CDR2 SVGAGI (reference sequence). Here the CDR3 DNA reads TGTGCCAGCTCCGAGATGGCTGGTAGCGGAAACTACGAGCAGTACTTC. It specifies CASSEMAGSGNYEQYF.

This chain joins TRBV19 and TRBJ1-5; 7 bases line up with TRBD1. Looked up from germline, CDR1 is LNHDA and CDR2 is SQIVND (reference sequence). V gave up 6 bases and J gave up 3 bases; unmatched junction bases: 5. The CDR3 has 14 residues. CDR3 amino acids: CASRKTGVNQPQHF. CDR3 nucleotide sequence: TGTGCCAGTAGGAAAACAGGGGTCAATCAGCCCCAGCATTTT.

This clone appeared a single time. The junction does not match germline at one end; this may be a read error. The chain employs TRBV6-1 and TRBJ1-1, with TRBD1 identical over 7 bases. CDR1 and CDR2 from the germline V gene are MNHNS and SASEGT. The CDR3 length is 14 residues. The CDR3 is CASSEDREATEAFF. The CDR3 nucleotides read TGTGCCAGCAGCGAAGACAGGGAAGCCACTGAAGCTTTCTTT.

This chain links TRBV30 with TRBJ1-1, with D unclear. This CDR3 comprises 10 residues. In germline, CDR1 is GTSNPN, CDR2 SVGIG (reference sequence). The ends were cut back, 3 bases at V and 8 bases at J, with 7 bases in the middle. The CDR3 DNA sequence: TGTGCCTGGAGCTCGCTAGAAGCTTTCTTT. Translating it yields CAWSSLEAFF.

This rearrangement joins TRBV18 to TRBJ2-2, with a possible D match to TRBD2 (5 bases). The ends were cut back, 5 bases at V and 2 bases at J, with 9 bases in the middle. This CDR3 comprises 14 residues. The V gene's germline CDR1 is KGHSH and CDR2 LQKENI. CDR3 sequence (DNA): TGTGCCAGCTCATCCACTAGTAACACCGGGGAGCTGTTTTTT. Its protein is CASSSTSNTGELFF.

The rearrangement uses TRBV7-9 and TRBJ1-4; 10 bases match TRBD1. V lost 5 bases to trimming and J lost 0 bases; unmatched junction nucleotides: 3. The CDR3 has 16 residues. Germline V gives CDR1 SEHNR, CDR2 FQNEAQ (reference sequence). The CDR3 protein is CASSLDRGTTNEKLFF. CDR3 nucleotide sequence: TGTGCCAGCAGCCTGGACAGGGGGACAACTAATGAAAAACTGTTTTTT.

The chain is built from TRBV13 and TRBJ1-3; the D is unclear. Trimming left V 5 bases short and J 4 bases short, with 9 bases between. Germline V gene data show CDR1 as PRHDT and CDR2 as FYEKMQ (reference sequence). The CDR3 length is 13 residues. The DNA of the CDR3 is TGTGCCAGCAGCGTCCCACAGGGAAACACCATATATTTT. This sequence encodes CASSVPQGNTIYF.

The V call is TRBV27, the J call TRBJ2-5; TRBD1 matches at 8 bases. With V trimmed by 2 bases and J by 1 base, 3 bases remained unmatched. The CDR3 length is 15 residues. Germline CDR1 and CDR2: MNHEY and SMNVEV (reference sequence). The CDR3 protein is CASSLGTGGQETQYF. DNA of the CDR3: TGTGCCAGCAGTTTAGGCACAGGGGGCCAAGAGACCCAGTACTTC.

The chain links TRBV4-1 to TRBJ2-1, with D possibly being TRBD2 (5 bases). This CDR3 has 15 residues. With 2 bases removed from V and 0 bases from J, the gap between germline ends came to 8 bases. Germline V CDR1 and CDR2: MGHRA, YSYEKL. CDR3 nucleotide sequence: TGCGCCAGCAGCCAACCCGCGGGCTCCTACAATGAGCAGTTCTTC. It translates to CASSQPAGSYNEQFF.

This rearrangement joins TRBV6-5 to TRBJ2-7; 10 bases match TRBD1. After removal of 4 bases from V and 9 bases from J, the junction contained 3 bases not matched to a gene. The CDR3 has 12 residues. The V gene's germline CDR1 is MNHEY and CDR2 SVGAGI. CDR3 sequence reads: CASSSGTGAQYF. The CDR3 DNA follows: TGTGCCAGCAGTTCCGGGACAGGGGCGCAGTACTTC.

The chain couples TRBV4-2 to TRBJ2-7, with TRBD2 identical over 9 bases. The CDR3 is 16 amino acids. Germline V gene data show CDR1 as LGHNA and CDR2 as YNFKEQ. V trimming: 0 bases; J trimming: 3 bases; junction bases outside the gene matches: 6. CDR3 sequence (DNA): TGTGCCAGCAGCCAAGAGAGCGGGAGGTCCCACTACGAGCAGTACTTC. It specifies CASSQESGRSHYEQYF.

The CDR3 loop is CASIINTEAFF. The DNA of the CDR3 is TGTGCCAGCATTATAAACACTGAAGCTTTCTTT. The J gene is TRBJ1-1, the V gene TRBV6-1; D unclear. The V end was cut by 7 bases, the J end by 2 bases, with 5 bases between. The V gene's germline CDR1 is MNHNS and CDR2 SASEGT. The CDR3 is 11 residues long.

This clone was counted a single time. J is TRBJ2-7 and V is TRBV5-8; TRBD1 is a possible D gene (6 bases). Trimming left V 4 bases short and J 4 bases short, with 12 bases between. Germline lookup yields CDR1 SGHTS and CDR2 YDEGEE. CDR3 length: 13 amino acids. The DNA of the CDR3 is TGTGCCAGCAGCCCACTGACAGGATACGAGCAGTACTTC. Translating gives CASSPLTGYEQYF.

This chain uses TRBV28 with TRBJ2-5; D gene uncertain. The CDR3 is 12 amino acids. Germline V CDR1 and CDR2: MDHEN, SYDVKM. V shed 8 bases and J shed 5 bases, with 12 bases lying between them. CDR3 amino acids: CASEAFEETQYF. DNA for the CDR3: TGTGCCAGCGAAGCGTTTGAGGAGACCCAGTACTTC.

The chain joins TRBV11-2 to TRBJ1-2; D may be TRBD1 (6 bases). Germline CDR1 and CDR2: SGHAT and FQNNGV. This CDR3 has 15 residues. The germline V and J ends were trimmed by 5 bases and 1 base, with 14 bases remaining between them. As DNA, the CDR3 is TGTGCCAGCAGCGACCACAGGGAAATTAACTATGGCTACACCTTC. It encodes CASSDHREINYGYTF.

The CDR3 DNA follows: TGTGCCAGCAGCCTTCTAGCCGGGACTAGGAGTTCAGGGGCCAACGTCCTGACTTTC. This sequence encodes CASSLLAGTRSSGANVLTF. This chain uses TRBV5-6 with TRBJ2-6, with 8 bases matching TRBD2. V lost 4 bases and J lost 4; bases outside the gene matches: 16. This CDR3 contains 19 residues. Germline V gene lookup returns CDR1 SGHDT and CDR2 YYEEEE.

J is TRBJ2-7 and V is TRBV27, with D tentatively TRBD2 (5 bases). V was shortened by 3 bases and J by 1 base, with 13 bases between the two germline ends. CDR3 length: 15 amino acids. CDR1 is MNHEY, CDR2 SMNVEV, per germline (reference sequence). CDR3 region: CASSFSPSRSYEQYF. In DNA form, the CDR3 reads TGTGCCAGCAGTTTCTCGCCTAGCCGTTCCTACGAGCAGTACTTC.

The gene calls are TRBV27 and TRBJ1-1; unclear D gene. This CDR3 is 13 amino acids long. Germline CDR1 is MNHEY and CDR2 is SMNVEV (reference sequence). Deletions cut 2 bases from V and 5 bases from J, with 9 bases between. CDR3 DNA sequence: TGTGCCAGCAGTTTACTAGGTGGGACTGAAGCTTTCTTT. Translating it yields CASSLLGGTEAFF.

The genes are TRBV7-8 and TRBJ2-5; 12 positions agree with TRBD2. V was pared by 1 base and J by 7 bases, with 7 bases of the junction left unmatched. The CDR3 covers 16 residues. The germline V gene has CDR1 SGHVS and CDR2 FQNEAQ. In DNA, the CDR3 is TGTGCCAGCAGCTTAGGTCGGACTAGCGGGATCTGGACCCAGTACTTC. Residues: CASSLGRTSGIWTQYF.

The chain recombines TRBV6-5 with TRBJ2-3; TRBD2 agrees at 13 bases. The CDR3 consists of 16 residues. The V gene's germline CDR1 is MNHEY and CDR2 SVGAGI. J was trimmed by 4 bases and V by 2 bases; bases with no gene match: 3. CDR3 in amino acids: CASSYRGLAGADTQYF. CDR3 nucleotide sequence: TGTGCCAGCAGTTACCGCGGACTAGCGGGAGCAGATACGCAGTATTTT.

Remarks on this clone: The same CDR3 can be traced to other DNA sequences in this sample. The rearrangement joins TRBV4-1 to TRBJ2-7; 11 bases are shared with TRBD2. The CDR3 is made up of 15 amino acids. Germline assignment: CDR1 MGHRA and CDR2 YSYEKL. V dropped 3 bases and J dropped 2; count of bases not matched to a gene: 3. The chain's CDR3 is CASSHVAGGPYEQYF. The CDR3 DNA reads TGCGCCAGCAGCCATGTAGCGGGAGGGCCCTACGAGCAGTACTTC.

The gene calls are TRBV7-3 and TRBJ1-2; 10 bases match TRBD1. Germline CDR1 SGHTA, CDR2 FQGTGA. V trimming: 1 base; J trimming: 7 bases; junction bases outside the gene matches: 0. The CDR3 loop spans 13 amino acids. Written as DNA, the CDR3 is TGTGCCAGCAGCTTAAGGACAGGGGGTGGCTACACCTTC. This codes for CASSLRTGGGYTF.

The chain uses TRBV6-5 and TRBJ1-1; 9 bases match TRBD1. Trimming removed 8 bases from V and 4 bases from J; junction bases left unmatched: 5. Germline values: CDR1 MNHEY, CDR2 SVGAGI. The CDR3 totals 13 residues. CDR3 sequence: CASLTGGSTEAFF. Here the CDR3 DNA reads TGTGCCAGCCTGACAGGGGGTAGCACTGAAGCTTTCTTT.